This T cell receptor (beta chain) was sequenced in a study of T cells in women clearing cervical HPV infection. As concerns this clone: The read finishes 3 residues shy of the CDR3 end, and the germline J gene is used to complete it.

TCR beta CDR3 amplified by multiplex PCR from about 1200 ng genomic DNA. Only in-frame clones appear in the TCRdb table, and some are missing; sequencing was by immunoSEQ multiplex PCR. Here the sample table reports 40,000 to 55,000 clones. V was pared by 4 bases and J by 3 bases, with 12 bases between. Germline CDR1 is DFQATT and CDR2 is SNEGSKA (reference sequence). This CDR3 region has 13 residues. Sequences were obtained from blood buffy coat. This clonotype was sampled from a woman between 18 and 69 years old with a cervical HPV16 infection that either progressed to CIN3+ or cleared (not recorded which). The V call is TRBV20-1, the J call TRBJ1-1, with D possibly TRBD1 on 5 matching bases. The CDR3 region is CSAKGGADTEAFF. The sequenced CDR3 bases are TGCAGTGCTAAGGGAGGGGCGGACACTGAA.